This T cell receptor (beta chain) was captured in a study of tumor-infiltrating lymphocytes in primary liver carcinoma (dated by TCRdb to 2015 to 2018). Study-wide context: Between late 2015 and 2016, five patients in China with histopathologically diagnosed primary liver carcinoma had surgical resection. Of the five patients, three men and two women aged 30 to 69 years, four had hepatocellular carcinoma and one had combined HCC and intrahepatic cholangiocarcinoma. The tumors of the five patients were staged as T1-T3 N0M0, with maximum diameters ranging from about 4 to 11 cm. Samples yielded roughly 3.5 to 7.5 million productive TCRbeta reads; read depth did not differ significantly between tissue types. The study combined TCRbeta repertoire sequencing, expression microarrays and whole-exome sequencing across five regions of each liver tumor, with adjacent normal tissue and blood. A total of 35 or so specimens from 5 patients went through TCRbeta repertoire sequencing, namely 25 tumor regions, 5 adjacent noncancerous liver tissues and 5 peripheral blood samples. High reproducibility was observed for the technical replicate repertoires, with mean shared-clone rates approximately 0.92 and correlation coefficients above 0.95.

A remark on this clonotype: It has no known antigen specificity. A much bigger clone sits one base away, suggesting this may be a read error.

TRIzol reagent was used to extract blood RNA from unsorted whole blood, while the DNeasy Blood & Tissue kit provided the germline DNA. Patients had chronic HBV infection and were treatment-naive at sampling. Before surgery, 3 to 5 milliliters of peripheral blood were drawn into K2EDTA tubes. A constant-region primer and ProtoScript II reverse transcriptase were used to reverse-transcribe TCRbeta-specific cDNA from 500 ng total RNA. The TCRbeta libraries were prepared through three rounds of nested multiplex PCR following a slightly modified ARM-PCR procedure. Each of the first two PCR rounds ran for approximately 9 cycles and used multiplex TRBV1-TRBV30 forward primers together with a Cbeta reverse primer. Sample barcodes and Illumina adapters were added in a final 25-cycle PCR with Deep VentR polymerase. Before sequencing, amplicons of 200-500 bp were gel-purified using a QIAquick gel extraction kit. TCRbeta amplicons were sequenced on an Illumina HiSeq 2500 with 250-bp paired-end reads. The study's processing was this. Trimmomatic v0.33 was used to quality-trim the reads, and FLASH v1.2.11 was used to merge paired reads so that full CDR3 sequences could be recovered. V, D and J germline segments were assigned to the rearranged TCRbeta sequences using MiGEC v1.2.1b. VDJtools v1.0.0 computed clonotype statistics and Shannon-Wiener diversity indices. Except for diversity analysis, only the 250 most abundant clonotypes of each sample were used in subsequent analyses to reduce sampling bias. The raw public reads went through TCRdb reprocessing: fastp at Q25, MiXCR clone calling, in-frame beta chains kept. Under each unique CDR3 protein, matching rows form one entry showing the most common genes and DNA. These V and J calls rely on TCRdb rather than the paper's analysis. The sample table contains 300,000 to 350,000 distinct CDR3 sequences; only one count was recorded for 65% of them. About 6.5% of the sample belongs to the ten largest clones.

What the study reported, not specific to this receptor: Bulk unsorted samples precluded comparing CD4+ and CD8+ T cell repertoires. Only the TCR beta chain was sequenced, which likely underestimates true repertoire diversity because unpaired alpha chains were not captured. Consistent with antigen-driven expansion, pairs of tumor regions showed higher repertoire overlap (mean roughly 36%) than either tumor-adjacent pairs (around 17%) or tumor-blood pairs (roughly 14%). The top 250 clones made up a significantly larger repertoire fraction in tumors than in blood (p = 0.039). Only 4 to 6 patients were included in the study, and the authors note that the findings should be validated in a larger study.

CDR1 and CDR2 were assigned from the germline V gene as MDHEN and SYDVKM. The CDR3 measures 16 amino acids from cysteine to phenylalanine. Only the CDR3 part of the read is kept: 48 bases, read in frame from the first base. Trimming takes 8 bases off V and 4 bases off J; junction bases not matched to a gene: 13. The sample comprised peripheral blood. Rearrangement joined TRBV28 to TRBJ1-5; 8 central bases correspond to TRBD1. The source of this sequence is a man between 35 and 55 years old with primary liver carcinoma and hepatitis B virus infection. The nucleotide sequence is TGTGCCAGCTTTCATCCAACAGGACAGGGTAATCAGCCCCAGCATTTT. Translated, it reads CASFHPTGQGNQPQHF.